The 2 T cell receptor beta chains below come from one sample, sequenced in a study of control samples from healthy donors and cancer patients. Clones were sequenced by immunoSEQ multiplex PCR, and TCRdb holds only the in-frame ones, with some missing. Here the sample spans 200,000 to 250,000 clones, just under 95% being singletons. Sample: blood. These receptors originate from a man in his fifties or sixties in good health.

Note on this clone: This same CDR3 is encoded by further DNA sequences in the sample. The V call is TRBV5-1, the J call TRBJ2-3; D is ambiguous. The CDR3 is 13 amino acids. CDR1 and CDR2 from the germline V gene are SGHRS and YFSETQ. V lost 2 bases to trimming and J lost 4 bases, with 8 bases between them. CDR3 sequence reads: CASSFGVPDTQYF. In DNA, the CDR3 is TGCGCCAGCAGCTTTGGGGTCCCAGATACGCAGTATTTT.

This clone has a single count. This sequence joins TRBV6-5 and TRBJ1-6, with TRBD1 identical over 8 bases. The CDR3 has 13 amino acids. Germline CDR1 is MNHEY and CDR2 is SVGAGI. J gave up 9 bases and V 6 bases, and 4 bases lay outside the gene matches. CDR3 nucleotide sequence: TGTGCCAGCAGGCAGGGGGCGCGTTCACCCCTCCACTTT. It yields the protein CASRQGARSPLHF.